A selection of T cell receptor beta chains follows, all from one sample in a study of radiotherapy plus CTLA-4 blockade in lung cancer. Method: immunoSEQ multiplex PCR; TCRdb's copy keeps in-frame clones and lacks some. The data contain tens of thousands of clones, 83% of them seen just once; the ten biggest clones take up over 0.75%. The source material was peripheral blood, sampled from a patient treated with radiotherapy plus ipilimumab. These TCRs come from a human donor with non-small cell lung cancer who had stable disease on radiotherapy plus ipilimumab. Both conserved end residues are part of each CDR3. The D gene is left open where the match is weak. Not every row has a clone size; where given, it reads once, few, many or a size class.

>TRBV28|NA|TRBJ1-3|NA
CASSLTGHGNTIYF
TGTGCCAGCAGTCTCACAGGGCACGGAAACACCATATATTTT
>TRBV5-1|NA|TRBJ2-3|TRBD2
CASSQSGGYTDTQYF
TGCGCCAGCAGCCAAAGCGGGGGGTACACAGATACGCAGTATTTT
>TRBV2|NA|TRBJ2-1|NA
CASSEDKGRAEQFF
TGTGCCAGCAGTGAAGATAAGGGCAGGGCCGAGCAGTTCTTC
>TRBV5-1|NA|TRBJ2-7|TRBD1
CASSLGQGYNEQYF
TGCGCCAGCAGCTTGGGACAGGGATACAACGAGCAGTACTTC
>TRBV6-1|NA|TRBJ1-4|TRBD1
CASSEPRGQTEKLFF
TGTGCCAGCAGTGAACCCAGGGGGCAAACAGAAAAACTGTTTTTT
>TRBV5-1|NA|TRBJ2-1|TRBD1
CASSISGQNYNEQFF
TGCGCCAGCAGCATCTCGGGACAGAACTACAATGAGCAGTTCTTC
>TRBV6-4|few|TRBJ1-6|TRBD1
CASSTGVNSPLHF
TGTGCCAGCAGTACAGGGGTTAATTCACCCCTCCACTTT
>TRBV30|NA|TRBJ1-2|TRBD1
CAWHRDRSHYGSYTF
TGTGCCTGGCACCGGGACAGGAGCCATTATGGCAGCTACACCTTC
>TRBV7-2|NA|TRBJ1-5|TRBD1
CASSPQGARNQPQHF
TGTGCCAGCAGCCCGCAGGGGGCTCGCAATCAGCCCCAGCATTTT
>TRBV27|NA|TRBJ2-7|TRBD1
CASSLGQSYEQYF
TGTGCCAGCAGTTTGGGACAGTCCTACGAGCAGTACTTC
>TRBV11-2|NA|TRBJ2-1|NA
CASSFTGKGYEQFF
TGTGCCAGCAGCTTTACGGGAAAAGGCTATGAGCAGTTCTTC
>TRBV4-2|NA|TRBJ2-1|TRBD2
CASSPPLAATYNEQFF
TGTGCCAGCAGCCCTCCCCTAGCGGCGACCTACAATGAGCAGTTCTTC
>TRBV5-1|NA|TRBJ2-7|NA
CASSRESYEQYF
TGCGCCAGCAGCAGGGAGTCCTACGAGCAGTACTTC
>TRBV7-9|NA|TRBJ2-7|NA
CASSSLGAEQYF
TGTGCCAGCAGCTCACTAGGGGCTGAGCAGTACTTC
>TRBV28|NA|TRBJ1-2|NA
CASSFSVGGYTF
TGTGCCAGCAGTTTCAGCGTGGGCGGCTACACCTTC
>TRBV5-1|NA|TRBJ2-2|NA
CASSLDRNNLRPGELFF
TGCGCCAGCAGCTTAGACAGAAACAATTTGCGACCCGGGGAGCTGTTTTTT
>TRBV2|NA|TRBJ2-1|TRBD2
CATSKEGGRYNGQFF
TGTGCCACCTCTAAGGAGGGAGGGAGATACAATGGGCAGTTCTTC
>TRBV2|NA|TRBJ1-1|NA
CASSEMGLRNTEAFF
TGTGCCAGCAGTGAAATGGGACTTCGGAACACTGAAGCTTTCTTT
>TRBV7-9|NA|TRBJ2-5|TRBD2
CASSTGLAGMKETQYF
TGTGCCAGCAGCACGGGACTAGCGGGGATGAAAGAGACCCAGTACTTC
>TRBV7-3|NA|TRBJ2-5|NA
CASSLTGGTETQYF
TGTGCCAGCAGCTTAACGGGGGGTACGGAGACCCAGTACTTC
>TRBV6-5|NA|TRBJ2-7|TRBD2
CASSTTSGGAYEQYF
TGTGCCAGCAGTACGACTAGCGGGGGGGCCTACGAGCAGTACTTC
>TRBV4-1|NA|TRBJ2-5|NA
CASSRIGETQYF
TGCGCCAGCAGTCGAATCGGTGAGACCCAGTACTTC
>TRBV4-2|NA|TRBJ2-2|TRBD2
CASSQTAGGSTGELFF
TGTGCCAGCAGCCAAACAGCGGGAGGATCCACCGGGGAGCTGTTTTTT
>TRBV5-1|NA|TRBJ1-1|TRBD1
CASSGRTGDEAFF
TGCGCCAGCAGCGGGAGGACAGGGGACGAAGCTTTCTTT
>TRBV28|NA|TRBJ1-1|TRBD1
CASSSNSGGRTEAFF
TGTGCCAGCAGTTCAAACTCAGGGGGCCGGACTGAAGCTTTCTTT
>TRBV25-1|NA|TRBJ1-2|NA
CASREGLGGYTF
TGTGCCAGCAGGGAGGGTCTCGGTGGCTACACCTTC
>TRBV25-1|NA|TRBJ1-2|TRBD1
CASSERQGPYGYTF
TGTGCCAGCAGTGAACGACAGGGCCCTTATGGCTACACCTTC
>TRBV4-1|once|TRBJ2-3|TRBD2
CASSQDKVAGGPDTQYF
TGCGCCAGCAGCCAAGATAAGGTAGCGGGAGGACCAGATACGCAGTATTTT
>TRBV11-3|NA|TRBJ2-3|NA
CASSFGTEDTQYF
TGTGCCAGCAGCTTCGGGACTGAAGATACGCAGTATTTT
>TRBV19|NA|TRBJ2-6|NA
CASSSQSSSFISGANVLTF
TGTGCCAGTAGTTCCCAATCCAGTTCGTTCATCTCTGGGGCCAACGTCCTGACTTTC